One T cell receptor beta chain is described in this entry. The entry originates in a study of blood T cell repertoires in COVID-19. Study-level background: The United States, Italy and Spain supplied acute and convalescent COVID-19 samples. PBMCs, B-cell-depleted T cells, or T cells provided the cDNA or gDNA that made up the material.

The repertoire was sequenced with immunoSEQ multiplex PCR; TCRdb's copy has only in-frame clones and lacks some. The data contain roughly 160,000 clones, 82% of them singletons. J gave up 4 bases and V 3 bases, and 3 bases lay outside the gene matches. This CDR3 is built from 13 residues. Germline CDR1 is DFQATT and CDR2 is SNEGSKA (reference sequence). The chain carries TRBV20-1 and TRBJ2-7; 10 bases are shared with TRBD2. Sequencing input: peripheral blood. The receptor was derived from a woman of 80 years or more with active or convalescent COVID-19. The CDR3 reads CSASGSGRYEQYF. The CDR3 bases are TGCAGTGCTAGTGGTAGCGGGAGGTACGAGCAGTACTTC.